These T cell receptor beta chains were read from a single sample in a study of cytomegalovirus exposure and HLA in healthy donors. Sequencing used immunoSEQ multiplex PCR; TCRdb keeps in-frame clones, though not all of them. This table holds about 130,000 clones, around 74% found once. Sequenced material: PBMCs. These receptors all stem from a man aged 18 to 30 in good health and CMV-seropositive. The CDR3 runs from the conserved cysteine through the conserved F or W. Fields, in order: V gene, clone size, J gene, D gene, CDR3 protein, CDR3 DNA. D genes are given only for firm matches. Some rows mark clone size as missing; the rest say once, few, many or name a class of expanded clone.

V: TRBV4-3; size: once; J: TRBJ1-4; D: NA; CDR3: CASSPRLGTLGREKLFF; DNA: TGCGCCAGCAGCCCACGTCTAGGGACTTTGGGGCGTGAAAAACTGTTTTTT
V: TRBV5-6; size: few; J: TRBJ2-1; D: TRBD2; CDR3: CASSAGTSGSDEQFF; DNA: TGTGCCAGCAGCGCCGGGACTAGCGGTTCCGATGAGCAGTTCTTC
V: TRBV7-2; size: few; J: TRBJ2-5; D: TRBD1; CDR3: CATKDRGQETQYF; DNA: TGTGCCACCAAGGACAGGGGCCAAGAGACCCAGTACTTC
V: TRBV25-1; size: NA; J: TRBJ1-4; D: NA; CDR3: CASSESGLQVKLFF; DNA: TGTGCCAGCAGTGAATCAGGGCTCCAGGTAAAACTGTTTTTT
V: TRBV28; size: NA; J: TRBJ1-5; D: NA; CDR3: CASSLRQGMVQPQHF; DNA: TGTGCCAGCAGTTTACGGCAGGGAATGGTTCAGCCCCAGCATTTT
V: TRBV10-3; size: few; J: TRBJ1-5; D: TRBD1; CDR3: CAIKIGQGEDQPQHF; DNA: TGTGCCATCAAGATAGGACAGGGAGAAGATCAGCCCCAGCATTTT
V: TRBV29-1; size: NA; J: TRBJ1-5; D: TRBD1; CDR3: CSVGTGFQPQHF; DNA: TGCAGCGTCGGGACAGGGTTTCAGCCCCAGCATTTT
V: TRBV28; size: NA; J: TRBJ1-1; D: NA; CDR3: CASSLAELYEAFF; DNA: TGTGCCAGCAGTTTAGCGGAGCTTTATGAAGCTTTCTTT
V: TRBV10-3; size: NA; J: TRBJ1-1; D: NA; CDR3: CAISNRVAEAFF; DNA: TGTGCCATCAGTAACAGGGTTGCTGAAGCTTTCTTT
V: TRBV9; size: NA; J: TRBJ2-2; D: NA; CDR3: CASSVVSRGTTGELFF; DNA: TGTGCCAGCAGCGTAGTATCTCGCGGGACCACCGGGGAGCTGTTTTTT
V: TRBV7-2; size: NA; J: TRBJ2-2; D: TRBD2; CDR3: CASSLRRGLAGYTGELFF; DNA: TGTGCCAGCAGCCTTAGAAGGGGACTAGCGGGATACACCGGGGAGCTGTTTTTT
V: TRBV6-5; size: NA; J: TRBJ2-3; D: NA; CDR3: CASSYIGLQYF; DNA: TGTGCCAGCAGTTACATTGGACTCCAGTATTTT
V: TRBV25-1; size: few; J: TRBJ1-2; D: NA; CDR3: CASQRRAQFSGYTF; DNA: TGTGCCAGCCAACGCAGGGCGCAGTTTTCTGGCTACACCTTC
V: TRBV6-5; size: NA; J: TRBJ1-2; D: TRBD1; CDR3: CASREGTGVVYGYTF; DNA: TGTGCCAGCAGGGAGGGGACAGGGGTTGTCTATGGCTACACCTTC
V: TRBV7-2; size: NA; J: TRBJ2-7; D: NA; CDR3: CASSSQGSGYEQYF; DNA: TGTGCCAGCAGCTCTCAGGGGTCGGGGTACGAGCAGTACTTC
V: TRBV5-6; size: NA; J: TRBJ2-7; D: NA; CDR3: CASSLEATSREQYF; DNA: TGTGCCAGCAGCTTGGAGGCTACCTCTAGGGAGCAGTACTTC
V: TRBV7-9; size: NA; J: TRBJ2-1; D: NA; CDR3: CASSFSQVGEQFF; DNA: TGTGCCAGCAGCTTTTCACAGGTTGGTGAGCAGTTCTTC
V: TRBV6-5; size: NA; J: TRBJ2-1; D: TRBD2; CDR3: CASSWTSGGGYEQFF; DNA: TGTGCCAGCAGTTGGACTAGCGGGGGGGGGTATGAGCAGTTCTTC
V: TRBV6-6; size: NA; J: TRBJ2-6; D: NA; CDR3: CASSYTEPGANVLTF; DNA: TGTGCCAGCAGTTACACTGAGCCTGGGGCCAACGTCCTGACTTTC
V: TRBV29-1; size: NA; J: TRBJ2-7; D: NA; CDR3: CSVASGYEQYF; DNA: TGCAGCGTTGCCTCCGGCTACGAGCAGTACTTC
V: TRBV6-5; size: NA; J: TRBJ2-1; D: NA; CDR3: CASSRPPSALMFF; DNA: TGTGCCAGCAGCCGCCCCCCTAGCGCCCTTATGTTCTTC
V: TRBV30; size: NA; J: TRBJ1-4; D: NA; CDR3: CAWSVIGVNEKLFF; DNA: TGTGCCTGGAGTGTTATAGGGGTTAATGAAAAACTGTTTTTT
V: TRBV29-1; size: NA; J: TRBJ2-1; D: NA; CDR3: CSVAPPRLAEYVGEQFF; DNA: TGCAGCGTTGCCCCGCCGCGGCTAGCAGAATACGTAGGTGAGCAGTTCTTC
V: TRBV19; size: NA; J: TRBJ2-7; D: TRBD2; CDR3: CASSGLAGSYEQYF; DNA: TGTGCCAGTAGTGGACTAGCGGGTTCCTACGAGCAGTACTTC
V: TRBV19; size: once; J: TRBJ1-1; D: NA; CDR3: CASSMYLTATNTEAFF; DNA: TGTGCCAGTAGTATGTACTTGACAGCAACGAACACTGAAGCTTTCTTT
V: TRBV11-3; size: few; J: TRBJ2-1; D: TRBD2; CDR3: CASSSSGRAKNEQFF; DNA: TGTGCCAGCAGCTCCAGCGGGAGGGCAAAGAATGAGCAGTTCTTC
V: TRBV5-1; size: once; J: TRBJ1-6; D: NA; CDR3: CASSGGLHSPLHF; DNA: TGCGCCAGCAGCGGAGGGTTGCACTCACCCCTCCACTTT
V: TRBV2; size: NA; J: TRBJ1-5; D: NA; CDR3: CATKRTDRHHQPQHF; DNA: TGTGCCACCAAAAGGACGGACAGACACCATCAGCCCCAGCATTTT
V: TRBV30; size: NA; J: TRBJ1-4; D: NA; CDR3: CAWTQGREKLFF; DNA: TGTGCCTGGACACAGGGAAGGGAAAAACTGTTTTTT
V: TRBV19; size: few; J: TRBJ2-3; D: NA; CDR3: CASNTRVADTQYF; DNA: TGTGCCAGTAATACCAGGGTAGCAGATACGCAGTATTTT
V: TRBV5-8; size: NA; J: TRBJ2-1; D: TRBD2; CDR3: CASPGTTSIYNEQFF; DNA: TGTGCCAGTCCGGGGACTACCTCTATTTACAATGAGCAGTTCTTC
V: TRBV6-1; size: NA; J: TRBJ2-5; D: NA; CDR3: CASSEAQTGQETQYF; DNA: TGTGCCAGCAGTGAAGCGCAAACAGGTCAAGAGACCCAGTACTTC
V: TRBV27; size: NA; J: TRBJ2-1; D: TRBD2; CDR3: CASNRIAGVAYNEQFF; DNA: TGTGCCAGCAACCGGATAGCGGGAGTGGCCTACAATGAGCAGTTCTTC
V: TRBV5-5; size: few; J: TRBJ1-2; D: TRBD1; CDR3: CASRRAGTGESYGYTF; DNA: TGTGCCAGCAGGCGAGCCGGGACAGGGGAGAGCTATGGCTACACCTTC
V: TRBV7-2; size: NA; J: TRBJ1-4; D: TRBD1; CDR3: CASSEGTGSEKLFF; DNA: TGTGCCAGCAGCGAGGGGACAGGGAGTGAAAAACTGTTTTTT
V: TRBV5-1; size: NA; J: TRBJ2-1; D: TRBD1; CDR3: CASTRGDSQANNEQFF; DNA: TGCGCCAGCACCCGAGGGGACAGCCAAGCCAACAATGAGCAGTTCTTC